The clone carrying this T cell receptor beta chain was observed many times. Antigen specificity is unknown. The data stem from a study of human T cells and chemical hapten exposure. Whole-study results and caveats: Alopecia affected the donors, so their immune response may differ from healthy people's.

Within the library, unique molecular identifiers were attached to each individual cDNA molecule. TCRdb processed the RACE reads anew with MiXCR; each CDR3 protein has one entry. Of more than 50,000 distinct CDR3 sequences in the sample, approximately 6.7% are singletons; the top ten hold over 1.5%. V trimming: 0 bases; J trimming: 0 bases; junction bases outside the gene matches: 7. Germline CDR1 and CDR2: MNHNS and SASEGT. The CDR3 is made up of 17 amino acids. Described time point: pre-sensitization, week 0. Treatment in this sample: therapeutic diphenylcyclopropenone sensitization with weekly scalp DPC.

Sequenced here: whole blood, sampled in connection with sensitization to the hapten diphenylcyclopropenone (DPC). The rearrangement links TRBV6-1 to TRBJ2-7; 8 positions agree with TRBD1. This receptor was identified in a woman under 40 with alopecia areata. Some clones in this sample may be carry-over from other donors' samples. The CDR3: CASSEAKTGVSSYEQYF. The CDR3 DNA reads as TGTGCCAGCAGTGAAGCCAAGACAGGGGTAAGCTCCTACGAGCAGTACTTC.